This T cell receptor (beta chain) comes out of a study of blood T cells in healthy people across ages. The CDR3 runs 17 residues. Germline CDR1 reads LGHNA; CDR2 reads YNFKEQ. Between the trimmed V and J ends, which lost 0 bases and 9 bases, there was a span of 21 bases. Regarding the study as a whole: Older individuals had lower TCR beta diversity per million T cells (the decline was roughly linear).

Each donor was a healthy Caucasian individual from Russia, aged about 6 to 100. Sample-barcoded 5' priming and a J-beta primer mix drove a second PCR of roughly 6 to 12 cycles. Each TCR beta cDNA got a 12-nucleotide random molecular identifier. TCRdb analysed the 5' RACE reads with MiXCR anew, one entry per CDR3 protein. The profile shows approximately 880,000 distinct CDR3 sequences, about 44% of them singletons. With regard to this clonotype: The antigen is not known.

This TCR was sampled from a man aged 25-45 years in good health. Sequencing was done on a sample of blood. The V and J genes are TRBV4-2 and TRBJ2-1; possibly TRBD1 for D (6 bases). The CDR3: CASSQDIDFGGQSEQFF. DNA of the CDR3: TGTGCCAGCAGCCAAGATATCGATTTTGGGGGCCAAAGTGAGCAGTTCTTC.